These 14 T cell receptor beta chains came from one sample sequenced in a study of cytomegalovirus exposure and HLA in healthy donors. Measured with immunoSEQ multiplex PCR; TCRdb has only the in-frame clones, and not every one. The repertoire holds 200,000 to 300,000 clones, with approximately 86% as singletons. Sequencing used PBMCs. The receptors stem from a woman in her twenties or thirties in good health and CMV-seropositive.

This rearrangement joins TRBV15 to TRBJ2-1, with 10 bases aligning to TRBD1. Per the germline V gene, CDR1 is LNHNV and CDR2 is YYDKDF (reference sequence). The CDR3 is made up of 19 amino acids. With 3 bases clipped from V and 0 bases from J, the junction kept 11 bases outside the gene matches. The CDR3 region has the DNA TGTGCCACCAGCAGGGCCTGGGGACAGGGGTCGTCCTCCTACAATGAGCAGTTCTTC. Translated: CATSRAWGQGSSSYNEQFF.

This chain connects TRBV12-5 to TRBJ2-2; 8 bases fit TRBD1. Per germline, CDR1 LGHNT and CDR2 FRNRAP. J gave up 0 bases and V 5 bases, and 5 bases lay outside the gene matches. The length of the CDR3 is 16 residues. The CDR3 DNA is TGTGCTAGTGGTCCCTGGACAGGGTCGAACACCGGGGAGCTGTTTTTT. Protein: CASGPWTGSNTGELFF.

The genes are TRBV2 and TRBJ2-1, with D perhaps matching TRBD2 (6 bases). Germline V gene sequence: CDR1 SNHLY, CDR2 FYNNEI. The CDR3 covers 14 residues. Trimming pared 5 bases from V and 7 bases from J, leaving 15 bases between. This CDR3 is CASSPGSRGNEQFF. Here the CDR3 DNA reads TGTGCCAGCAGTCCCGGGTCTCGGGGGAATGAGCAGTTCTTC.

The chain joins TRBV5-1 to TRBJ2-2; 15 bases map to TRBD2. Germline assignment: CDR1 SGHRS and CDR2 YFSETQ. CDR3 length: 17 residues. After removal of 4 bases from V and 5 bases from J, the junction contained 6 bases not matched to a gene. The CDR3 here is CASSTGLAGGWTGELFF. The CDR3 DNA sequence: TGCGCCAGCAGCACGGGACTAGCGGGAGGATGGACCGGGGAGCTGTTTTTT. The complete variable domain, with remaining parts taken from reference TRBV5-1 and TRBJ2-2, reads KAGVTQTPRYLIKTRGQQVTLSCSPISGHRSVSWYQQTPGQGLQFLFEYFSETQRNKGNFPGRFSGRQFSNSRSEMNVSTLELGDSALYLCASSTGLAGGWTGELFFGEGSRLTVL.

The chain employs TRBV27 and TRBJ2-2; D may be TRBD1 (5 bases). CDR3 length: 14 amino acids. Germline CDR1 reads MNHEY; CDR2 reads SMNVEV (reference sequence). Trimming took off 3 bases at V and 7 bases at J, with 12 bases between the two ends. CDR3 amino acids: CASSFSQGIGELFF. CDR3 sequence (DNA): TGTGCCAGCAGTTTTTCTCAGGGAATCGGGGAGCTGTTTTTT.

The J gene is TRBJ2-2, the V gene TRBV7-2; tentative D call: TRBD2 (5 bases). The CDR3 is 14 amino acids. V was pared by 3 bases and J by 4 bases, with 9 bases between. CDR1 is SGHTA and CDR2 is FQGNSA in the germline V gene. The CDR3 loop reads CASSFTTSTGELFF. CDR3 sequence (DNA): TGTGCCAGCAGCTTCACCACTAGCACCGGGGAGCTGTTTTTT. Full variable domain (outside the CDR3, taken from reference TRBV7-2 and TRBJ2-2): GAGVSQSPSNKVTEKGKDVELRCDPISGHTALYWYRQSLGQGLEFLIYFQGNSAPDKSGLPSDRFSAERTGGSVSTLTIQRTQQEDSAVYLCASSFTTSTGELFFGEGSRLTVL.

This chain joins TRBV27 and TRBJ2-7, with D perhaps matching TRBD2 (6 bases). Per the germline V gene, CDR1 is MNHEY and CDR2 is SMNVEV (reference sequence). The V and J ends lost 6 bases and 2 bases respectively, with 20 bases between them. The length of the CDR3 is 16 residues. The CDR3 reads CASSSRGSGGPYEQYF. For the CDR3, the DNA is TGTGCCAGCAGCTCCCGGGGTAGCGGAGGACCCTACGAGCAGTACTTC.

V is TRBV10-2 and J is TRBJ2-1; TRBD2 matches 9 bases. This CDR3 is built from 13 residues. Losses at the gene ends were 6 bases for V and 8 bases for J; bases not matched to a gene: 5. CDR1 is WSHSY and CDR2 is SAAADI in the germline V gene. The CDR3 DNA is TGCGCCAGCAGGAGGCGGGAGGGCTATGAGCAGTTCTTC. Its translation: CASRRREGYEQFF.

The chain recombines TRBV9 with TRBJ2-7, with D possibly being TRBD2 (7 bases). CDR3 length equals 16 residues. V lost 8 bases, J lost 7 bases, and 28 bases lay in between. Germline values: CDR1 SGDLS, CDR2 YYNGEE. The chain's CDR3 is CARPNKGGLAAREQYF. The CDR3 DNA sequence: TGTGCCAGGCCGAACAAGGGGGGGCTCGCTGCGAGGGAGCAGTACTTC.

The J gene is TRBJ1-4, the V gene TRBV28; maybe TRBD1 (5 bases). The germline V gene encodes CDR1 MDHEN and CDR2 SYDVKM. This CDR3 is built from 14 residues. Trimming removed 2 bases from V and 8 bases from J, with 12 bases in between. CDR3 amino acids: CASSLQGLREKLFF. The CDR3 nucleotides are TGTGCCAGCAGTTTACAGGGCCTGCGGGAAAAACTGTTTTTT.

J is TRBJ2-2 and V is TRBV28; 8 bases map to TRBD2. The trim removed 3 bases at V and 0 bases at J, leaving 9 bases unmatched. The CDR3 runs to 18 residues. Germline lookup yields CDR1 MDHEN and CDR2 SYDVKM. The DNA of the CDR3 is TGTGCCAGCAGTTTTGGAAGCGGGAGTCTTTCGAACACCGGGGAGCTGTTTTTT. It yields the protein CASSFGSGSLSNTGELFF.

The chain carries TRBV5-1 and TRBJ2-2; 7 bases align to TRBD1. CDR1 SGHRS and CDR2 YFSETQ come from the germline V gene. V shed 0 bases and J 4 bases; nucleotides not matched to a gene: 3. The CDR3 totals 15 residues. The CDR3 DNA reads TGCGCCAGCAGCTTGGTTACAGGGGCCACCGGGGAGCTGTTTTTT. Translation gives CASSLVTGATGELFF.

The chain joins TRBV11-3 to TRBJ1-1; D is unclear. Germline loops: CDR1 SGHNT, CDR2 YENEEA. The CDR3 is made up of 14 amino acids. Trimming took off 2 bases at V and 3 bases at J, with 10 bases between the two ends. CDR3 bases: TGTGCCAGCAGCTTACCGGGTAGAGACACTGAAGCTTTCTTT. Its translation: CASSLPGRDTEAFF.

The chain employs TRBV18 and TRBJ2-7; 9 nucleotides line up with TRBD1. The CDR3 contains 16 residues. Germline CDR1 and CDR2: KGHSH and LQKENI. The V segment lost 3 bases and the J segment 7 bases; nucleotides outside the gene matches: 13. The CDR3: CASSPPKTGGAWEQYF. CDR3 bases: TGTGCCAGCTCACCGCCGAAGACAGGGGGGGCCTGGGAGCAGTACTTC.